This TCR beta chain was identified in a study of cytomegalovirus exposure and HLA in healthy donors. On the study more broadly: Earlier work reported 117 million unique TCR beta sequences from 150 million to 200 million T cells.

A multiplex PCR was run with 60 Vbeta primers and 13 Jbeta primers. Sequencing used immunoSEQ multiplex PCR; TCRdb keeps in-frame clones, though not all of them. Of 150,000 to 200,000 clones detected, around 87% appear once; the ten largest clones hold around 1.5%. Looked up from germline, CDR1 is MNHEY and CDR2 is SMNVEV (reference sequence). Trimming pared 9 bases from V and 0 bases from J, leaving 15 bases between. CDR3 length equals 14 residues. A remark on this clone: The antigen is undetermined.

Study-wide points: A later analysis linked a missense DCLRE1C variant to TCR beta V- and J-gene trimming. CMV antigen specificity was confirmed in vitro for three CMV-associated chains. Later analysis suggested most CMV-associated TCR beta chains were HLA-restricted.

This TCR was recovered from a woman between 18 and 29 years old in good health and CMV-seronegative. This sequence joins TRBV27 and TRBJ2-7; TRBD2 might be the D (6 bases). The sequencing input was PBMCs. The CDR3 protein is CASGPRDFSYEQYF. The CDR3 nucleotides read TGTGCCAGTGGGCCGAGGGACTTCTCCTACGAGCAGTACTTC.